The text below deals with one T cell receptor (beta chain). As yet, its antigen is unknown. This specimen comes from a study of post-analysis software for immune sequencing data. Study observations and caveats: In patients, TRBV5-6, TRBV5-1 and TRBV20-1 belonged to five TRBV segments found more frequently than in controls.

Unique molecular identifiers featured in each of the TCR beta cDNA libraries. TCRdb fed the PCR reads into MiXCR, producing one record per CDR3 protein. The data show roughly 400,000 distinct CDR3 sequences, 35% to 45% seen once. CDR3 size: 17 residues. V was cut by 0 bases and J by 5 bases, with 19 bases left in between. Germline CDR1 reads SGHAT; CDR2 reads FQNNGV. Input material: blood. This chain connects TRBV11-2 to TRBJ2-5; D remains unclear. This receptor was taken from a girl aged 2-9 years with multiple sclerosis. The CDR3 nucleotides are TGTGCCAGCAGCTTAGATCCCATTATGAGGAAGTTGGAGACCCAGTACTTC. Translated: CASSLDPIMRKLETQYF.